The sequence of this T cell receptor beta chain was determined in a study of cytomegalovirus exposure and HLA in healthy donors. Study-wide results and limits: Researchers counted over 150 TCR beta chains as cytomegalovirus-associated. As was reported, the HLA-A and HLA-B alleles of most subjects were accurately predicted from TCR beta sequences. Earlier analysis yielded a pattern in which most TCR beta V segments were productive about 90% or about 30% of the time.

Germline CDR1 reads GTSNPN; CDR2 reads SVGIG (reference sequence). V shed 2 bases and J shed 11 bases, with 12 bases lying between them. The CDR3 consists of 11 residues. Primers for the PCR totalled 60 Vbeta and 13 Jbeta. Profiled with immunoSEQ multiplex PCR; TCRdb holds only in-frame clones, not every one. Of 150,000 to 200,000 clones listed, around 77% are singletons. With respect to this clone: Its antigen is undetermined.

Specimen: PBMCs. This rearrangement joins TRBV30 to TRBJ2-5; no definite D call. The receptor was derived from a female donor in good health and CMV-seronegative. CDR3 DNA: TGTGCCTGGAGTCACCGAGACATGCAGTACTTC. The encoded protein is CAWSHRDMQYF. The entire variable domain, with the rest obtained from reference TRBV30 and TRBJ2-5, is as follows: SQTIHQWPATLVQPVGSPLSLECTVEGTSNPNLYWYRQAAGRGLQLLFYSVGIGQISSEVPQNLSASRPQDRQFILSSKKLLLSDSGFYLCAWSHRDMQYFGPGTRLLVL.